Listed here are 5 T cell receptor beta chains from one sample, sequenced in a study of T-cell reconstitution after alpha-beta-depleted transplantation in children. The TCRbeta library was prepared with unique molecular identifiers. TCRdb re-called the PCR reads with MiXCR, one entry per CDR3 protein. The data hold about 600,000 distinct CDR3 sequences, with roughly 10% observed a single time. This specimen was PBMCs from the stem cell graft donor, taken from the stem cell graft. Source of these receptors: a human donor who donated a stem cell graft to a child with acute myeloid leukemia.

This clonotype was counted ten times or more. The chain couples TRBV5-5 to TRBJ2-7, with TRBD1 as a possible D gene (6 bases). The CDR3 loop spans 14 amino acids. Looked up from germline, CDR1 is SGHKS and CDR2 is YYEKEE (reference sequence). Trimming pared 1 base from V and 3 bases from J, leaving 11 bases between. In DNA, the CDR3 is TGTGCCAGCAGCTTGACAGGGACCCTCTACGAGCAGTACTTC. Encoded protein: CASSLTGTLYEQYF.

The table lists this clonotype with many counts. This sequence joins TRBV19 and TRBJ2-1; 9 nucleotides line up with TRBD2. CDR3 length: 12 residues. Germline values: CDR1 LNHDA, CDR2 SQIVND (reference sequence). J lost 8 bases, V lost 7 bases, and 3 bases had no gene match. In DNA form, the CDR3 reads TGTGCCAGTATAGCGGGAGATGATGAGCAGTTCTTC. Protein: CASIAGDDEQFF.

There are many counts of this clonotype. The chain employs TRBV4-2 and TRBJ2-3; no reliable D call. The germline CDR1 and CDR2 sequences are LGHNA and YNFKEQ. Trimming cost V 1 base and J 0 bases, with 8 bases left between them. CDR3 size: 15 residues. The CDR3 coding sequence is TGTGCCAGCAGCCAAGTGTCGACTAGCACAGATACGCAGTATTTT. Translation gives CASSQVSTSTDTQYF.

The J gene is TRBJ2-7, the V gene TRBV29-1; either TRBD1 or TRBD2 may fit D (5 bases each). The CDR3 sequence is 14 residues long. The V gene's germline CDR1 is SQVTM and CDR2 ANQGSEA. V lost 6 bases to trimming and J lost 2 bases, with 17 bases between them. The chain's CDR3 is CSVRGRASTYEQYF. Here the CDR3 DNA reads TGCAGCGTCCGGGGCCGGGCGAGTACCTACGAGCAGTACTTC.

This clonotype showed up many times. The gene calls are TRBV24-1 and TRBJ2-6; D gene unclear. CDR3 length: 16 residues. Germline assignment: CDR1 KGHDR and CDR2 SFDVKD. Between the trimmed V and J ends, which lost 3 bases and 0 bases, there was a span of 8 bases. For the CDR3, the DNA is TGTGCCACCAGTGATCGAGACGTCTCTGGGGCCAACGTCCTGACTTTC. It is translated as CATSDRDVSGANVLTF.